The 18 T cell receptor beta chains below were found in one sample sequenced in a study of blood T cell repertoires in COVID-19. The method was immunoSEQ multiplex PCR; TCRdb's version includes in-frame clones alone and lacks a portion of them. The profile covers 150,000 to 200,000 clones, with roughly nine tenths appearing a single time and 20% to 25% taken by the ten largest. Sequencing used peripheral blood. These receptors came from a man in his 60s with active or convalescent COVID-19.

This sequence joins TRBV7-9 and TRBJ2-7, with D unresolved. V shed 5 bases and J shed 1 base, with 12 bases lying between them. This CDR3 is built from 14 residues. CDR1 and CDR2 from the germline V gene are SEHNR and FQNEAQ (reference sequence). CDR3 loop: CASSPVLGSYEQYF. CDR3 bases: TGTGCCAGCAGCCCGGTCCTTGGTTCCTACGAGCAGTACTTC.

The chain links TRBV5-1 to TRBJ2-1, with 9 bases fitting TRBD2. This CDR3 spans 15 amino acids. V was clipped by 0 bases and J by 7 bases; unmatched bases: 5. The germline CDR1 and CDR2 sequences are SGHRS and YFSETQ. The CDR3, as DNA: TGCGCCAGCAGCTTGGGAAGCGGGGGGTGGAATGAGCAGTTCTTC. This codes for CASSLGSGGWNEQFF. Full variable domain (missing parts from reference TRBV5-1 and TRBJ2-1): KAGVTQTPRYLIKTRGQQVTLSCSPISGHRSVSWYQQTPGQGLQFLFEYFSETQRNKGNFPGRFSGRQFSNSRSEMNVSTLELGDSALYLCASSLGSGGWNEQFFGPGTRLTVL.

This clone was seen a handful of times. V is TRBV23-1 and J is TRBJ1-2; 9 bases map to TRBD1. TRBV23-1 is an ORF, with its function uncertain. The CDR3 consists of 14 residues. The V and J ends lost 2 bases and 7 bases, in that order; junction bases with no gene match: 5. DNA for the CDR3: TGCGCCAGCAGTCAACCGGGACAGGGCTGTGGCTACACCTTC. This sequence encodes CASSQPGQGCGYTF.

V usage is TRBV28 and J usage is TRBJ2-3; 7 bases match TRBD1. Trimming removed 5 bases from V and 7 bases from J; junction bases left unmatched: 9. The CDR3 is 14 amino acids. Germline V gives CDR1 MDHEN, CDR2 SYDVKM. CDR3 amino acids: CASSLGQVLNTQYF. Written as DNA, the CDR3 is TGTGCCAGCAGTCTCGGACAGGTGTTAAATACGCAGTATTTT. The whole variable domain, filled in from reference TRBV28 and TRBJ2-3, reads DVKVTQSSRYLVKRTGEKVFLECVQDMDHENMFWYRQDPGLGLRLIYFSYDVKMKEKGDIPEGYSVSREKKERFSLILESASTNQTSMYLCASSLGQVLNTQYFGPGTRLTVL.

J is TRBJ1-3 and V is TRBV6-5; 9 bases line up with TRBD1. The CDR3 runs to 14 residues. Trimming removed 6 bases from V and 4 bases from J; junction bases left unmatched: 4. CDR1 and CDR2 (germline): MNHEY, SVGAGI. The CDR3 coding sequence is TGTGCCAGCAGGTCACAGGGGGCCGGAAACACCATATATTTT. As protein: CASRSQGAGNTIYF.

The chain couples TRBV6-2 or TRBV6-3 to TRBJ1-6; tentatively, D is TRBD1 (6 bases). The CDR3 runs to 18 residues. Germline CDR1 MNHEY, CDR2 SVGEGT. V was trimmed by 0 bases and J by 3 bases, leaving 15 bases between them. This CDR3 is CASSYSRREGVYNSPLHF. CDR3 coding DNA: TGTGCCAGCAGTTACTCGAGGAGAGAGGGGGTCTATAATTCACCCCTCCACTTT.

The rearrangement links TRBV19 to TRBJ2-7, with D perhaps matching TRBD1 (5 bases). V lost 7 bases and J lost 2, with 12 bases in between. This CDR3 spans 13 amino acids. Germline assignment: CDR1 LNHDA and CDR2 SQIVND (reference sequence). The CDR3 sequence is CASTPGPTYEQYF. In DNA, the CDR3 is TGTGCCAGTACCCCAGGGCCGACCTACGAGCAGTACTTC.

This rearrangement joins TRBV7-6 to TRBJ1-3; 9 nucleotides line up with TRBD1. The CDR3 is 16 amino acids. The germline CDR1 and CDR2 sequences are SGHVS and FNYEAQ. The junction had 7 bases not matched to a gene; V was cut back by 5 bases and J by 2 bases. CDR3 nucleotides: TGTGCCAGCAGCCGCGACACAGGGGGCACTGGAAACACCATATATTTT. Its protein is CASSRDTGGTGNTIYF.

The V gene is TRBV6-5, the J gene TRBJ1-1; 9 bases agree with TRBD1. Germline lookup yields CDR1 MNHEY and CDR2 SVGAGI. CDR3 length equals 14 residues. After removal of 7 bases from V and 5 bases from J, the junction contained 8 bases not matched to a gene. CDR3 DNA: TGTGCCAGCAATCGACAGGGGGGAAGGACTGAAGCTTTCTTT. Translated: CASNRQGGRTEAFF.

The chain uses TRBV7-9 and TRBJ1-6; a possible D gene is TRBD1 (6 bases). The CDR3 is made up of 16 amino acids. Germline CDR1 and CDR2: SEHNR and FQNEAQ (reference sequence). With 5 bases removed from V and 7 bases from J, the gap between germline ends came to 18 bases. The CDR3 reads CASSPQGGGKNSPLHF. CDR3 sequence (DNA): TGTGCCAGCAGCCCACAGGGAGGGGGGAAAAATTCACCCCTCCACTTT.

The J gene is TRBJ2-1, the V gene TRBV6-6; 12 bases are a match to TRBD2. Germline lookup yields CDR1 MNHNY and CDR2 SVGAGI (reference sequence). The CDR3 consists of 15 residues. Trimming cost V 8 bases and J 7 bases; bases outside gene matches: 9. CDR3 protein: CASGSSGGAKNEQFF. In DNA form, the CDR3 reads TGTGCCAGCGGATCTAGCGGGGGGGCAAAAAATGAGCAGTTCTTC.

CDR3 nucleotides: TGTGCCACCAGTGATCGGGGACAGGGGTCCGGGGAGCTGTTTTTT. This translates into CATSDRGQGSGELFF. The chain couples TRBV24-1 to TRBJ2-2; 10 bases agree with TRBD1. CDR1 and CDR2 from the germline V gene are KGHDR and SFDVKD. V lost 3 bases to trimming and J lost 6 bases; unmatched junction nucleotides: 3. The CDR3 is made up of 15 amino acids.

CDR3 DNA: TGTGCCAGCAGTTACACAGTAGCGGGGATGGCAGATACGCAGTATTTT. This encodes CASSYTVAGMADTQYF. J is TRBJ2-3 and V is TRBV6-5; 8 bases are shared with TRBD2. There are 16 residues in the CDR3. V lost 2 bases and J lost 4; bases outside the gene matches: 8. Germline assignment: CDR1 MNHEY and CDR2 SVGAGI.

The chain has TRBV5-4 and TRBJ2-1; 11 bases are a match to TRBD2. CDR3 length: 14 amino acids. V dropped 4 bases and J dropped 15; count of bases not matched to a gene: 12. CDR1 and CDR2 from the germline V gene are SGHNT and YYREEE (reference sequence). CDR3 loop: CASSHFSGGALLFF. CDR3 sequence (DNA): TGTGCCAGCAGCCACTTTAGCGGGGGGGCCCTTCTGTTCTTC. The full variable domain, rest sourced from reference TRBV5-4 and TRBJ2-1, is ETGVTQSPTHLIKTRGQQVTLRCSSQSGHNTVSWYQQALGQGPQFIFQYYREEENGRGNFPPRFSGLQFPNYSSELNVNALELDDSALYLCASSHFSGGALLFFGPGTRLTVL.

This clone was detected only a few times. The sample contains more than one DNA sequence encoding this CDR3. The rearrangement uses TRBV5-1 and TRBJ2-2; D not certain. V lost 0 bases and J lost 4, with 4 bases in between. The CDR3 loop spans 13 amino acids. Germline-derived CDR1 and CDR2 are SGHRS and YFSETQ. CDR3 sequence (DNA): TGCGCCAGCAGCTTGGACAGCACCGGGGAGCTGTTTTTT. It yields the protein CASSLDSTGELFF.

J is TRBJ2-5 and V is TRBV11-2, with TRBD1 identical over 10 bases. CDR3 size: 15 residues. The junction had 8 bases not matched to a gene; V was cut back by 5 bases and J by 5 bases. Germline CDR1 SGHAT, CDR2 FQNNGV. The CDR3 protein is CASSPDRGRGETQYF. DNA for the CDR3: TGTGCCAGCAGCCCAGACAGGGGGCGAGGCGAGACCCAGTACTTC.

This chain links TRBV29-1 with TRBJ1-2; 7 positions agree with TRBD1. With V trimmed by 3 bases and J by 3 bases, 4 bases remained unmatched. Germline values: CDR1 SQVTM, CDR2 ANQGSEA. The CDR3 consists of 13 residues. The CDR3 bases are TGCAGCGTTGAGGCGGGACAGCACTATGGCTACACCTTC. Amino acids: CSVEAGQHYGYTF. Supplemented by reference TRBV29-1 and TRBJ1-2, the full variable domain reads SAVISQKPSRDICQRGTSLTIQCQVDSQVTMMFWYRQQPGQSLTLIATANQGSEATYESGFVIDKFPISRPNLTFSTLTVSNMSPEDSSIYLCSVEAGQHYGYTFGSGTRLTVV.

This clone has a handful of counts. V is TRBV7-2 and J is TRBJ2-1; 8 nucleotides align to TRBD2. Per the germline V gene, CDR1 is SGHTA and CDR2 is FQGNSA. Losses at the gene ends were 3 bases for V and 4 bases for J; bases not matched to a gene: 8. This CDR3 has 16 residues. The CDR3 here is CASSFSGLAWYNEQFF. The CDR3 DNA sequence: TGTGCCAGCAGCTTCAGCGGACTAGCCTGGTACAATGAGCAGTTCTTC.